Sequencing of this T cell receptor (beta chain) was carried out in a study of T cell clonality in common variable immunodeficiency. Study-level findings and limits: Authors noted CVID clonality's cause needs subpopulation repertoire sequencing. Common variable immunodeficiency TCR beta sequences reportedly had fewer deletions and N-nucleotide insertions. Links between repertoire features and CVID complications were heterogeneity-limited.

Diagnosis required reduced IgG, IgA and/or IgM with specific antibody deficiency. This clone was seen more than once but under ten times. Its target is not known. Equal genomic DNA amounts from CVID and control samples were sequenced. Measured with immunoSEQ multiplex PCR; TCRdb has only the in-frame clones, and not every one. This sample includes 25,000 to 35,000 clones with no singletons; its ten biggest clones take up 5% to 6.5%. The origin of this receptor is a human donor with common variable immunodeficiency. The sample comprised peripheral blood mononuclear cells.

CDR3 loop: CASSKGQSNTGELFF. The CDR3 bases that were read are TGTGCCAGCTCAAAGGGACAGTCGAACACCGGGGAG. The rearrangement joins TRBV18 to TRBJ2-2; the match to TRBD1 covers 7 bases. Sequencing ends 3 residues short of the CDR3 end; the germline J gene provides the rest. The V and J ends lost 5 bases and 0 bases, in that order; junction bases with no gene match: 3. CDR1 and CDR2 (germline): KGHSH, LQKENI. The CDR3 spans 15 residues.